The rows below give T cell receptor beta chains drawn from one sample of a study of somatic mutations in cytotoxic T cells in rheumatoid arthritis. The table came from immunoSEQ multiplex PCR; TCRdb's copy has only in-frame clones and leaves some out. The table has some 16,000 clones, roughly four fifths seen once; the top ten hold over 15%. The sample taken for sequencing was CD8+ T cells sorted from blood. These receptors were obtained from a woman in her 50s with rheumatoid arthritis. Both conserved end residues are part of each CDR3. Each record gives: clone size, V gene, J gene, D gene, CDR3 DNA, CDR3 protein. A D gene is named only where the DNA matches it firmly. The size of a clone is reported for some rows only, either as once, few or many, or as a class for expanded clones.

>NA|TRBV7-5|TRBJ1-2|NA
TGTGTCAGAAGCTTTCAGTCAGGGGGCGCGTGTTGGAACTATGGCTACACCTTC
CVRSFQSGGACWNYGYTF
>few|TRBV2|TRBJ2-7|NA
TGTGCCAGCAGTGAAGGTGGCGGCACAGCCTACGAGCAGTACTTC
CASSEGGGTAYEQYF
>once|TRBV7-9|TRBJ2-5|NA
TGTGCCAGCAGCCTTCCGACAGGTCAAGAGACCCAGTACTTC
CASSLPTGQETQYF
>NA|TRBV19|TRBJ2-5|NA
TGTGCCAGTAGTATTGGGGGCTGGGCCACCCAGAACAGGGCCAAGACCCAGTACTTC
CASSIGGWATQNRAKTQYF
>NA|TRBV28|TRBJ2-1|TRBD2
TGTGCCAGCAGTTTTCGGGCGGGAGGGTTTAATGAGCAGTTCTTC
CASSFRAGGFNEQFF
>NA|TRBV2|TRBJ1-2|TRBD1
TGTGCCAGCAGGGGACAGAACTATGGCTACACCTTC
CASRGQNYGYTF
>NA|TRBV19|TRBJ1-2|NA
TGTGCCAGTAGTATAGCCTGGGAGACTAACTATGGCTACACCTTC
CASSIAWETNYGYTF
>few|TRBV19|TRBJ1-5|TRBD1
TGTGCCAGCGACAGGGGGAAGGGCAATCAGCCCCAGCATTTT
CASDRGKGNQPQHF
>NA|TRBV9|TRBJ1-4|TRBD1
TGTGCCAGCAGCGGAGGAGAGGGGGCCGGTGAAAAACTGTTTTTT
CASSGGEGAGEKLFF
>NA|TRBV19|TRBJ1-1|NA
TGTGCCAGTAGTTGGGAAGGGGCCAGCACTGAAGCTTTCTTT
CASSWEGASTEAFF
>NA|TRBV5-8|TRBJ1-1|NA
TGTGCCAGCAGCTTGGGGAGGGAAGTCATGAACACTGAAGCTTTCTTT
CASSLGREVMNTEAFF
>NA|TRBV6-1|TRBJ2-1|NA
TGTGCCAGCAGTGACAGGGCTAGCTCCTACAATGAGCAGTTCTTC
CASSDRASSYNEQFF
>NA|TRBV11-2|TRBJ2-3|NA
TGTGCCAGCAGCTATGCGGGGAAAGATACGCAGTATTTT
CASSYAGKDTQYF
>once|TRBV20-1|TRBJ2-5|NA
TGCAGTGGTGGTCAACGGGAGACCCAGTACTTC
CSGGQRETQYF
>NA|TRBV6-1|TRBJ1-2|NA
TGTGCCAGCAGTGATCGGGCGAACTATGGCTACACCTTC
CASSDRANYGYTF
>NA|TRBV10-2|TRBJ2-7|NA
TGCGCCAGCACGGCGGGGTTAAGCTCCTACGAGCAGTACTTC
CASTAGLSSYEQYF
>NA|TRBV5-4|TRBJ2-7|NA
TGTGCCAGCAGCGATCGGGACTCTAACTACGAGCAGTACTTC
CASSDRDSNYEQYF
>NA|TRBV6-1|TRBJ1-2|TRBD1
TGTGCCAGCAGCCGTAGGGACAGGGTGAATGGCTACACCTTC
CASSRRDRVNGYTF
>few|TRBV6-4|TRBJ2-2|NA
TGTGCCAGCAGTGACCGACTCTCAGGCGGGGAGCTGTTTTTT
CASSDRLSGGELFF
>NA|TRBV5-6|TRBJ2-2|NA
TGTGCCAGCAGCTTGTCTCGGGCCACCGGGGAGCTGTTTTTT
CASSLSRATGELFF
>NA|TRBV9|TRBJ2-5|NA
TGTGCCAGCAGCGTAGACGTCCAAGAGACCCAGTACTTC
CASSVDVQETQYF
>NA|TRBV18|TRBJ2-3|TRBD1
TGTGCCAGCTCACGCGGACAGGGCACAGATACGCAGTATTTT
CASSRGQGTDTQYF
>NA|TRBV29-1|TRBJ1-1|NA
TGCAGCGCCCAACAGGGTTCTATTGAAGCTTTCTTT
CSAQQGSIEAFF
>once|TRBV28|TRBJ1-4|NA
TGTGCCAGCACCCCCGGGTCCGACCCGAGACTGTTTTTT
CASTPGSDPRLFF
>once|TRBV5-1|TRBJ2-3|NA
TGCGCCAACAGCTCAGGACAGACTAGCACAGATACGCAGTATTTT
CANSSGQTSTDTQYF
>NA|TRBV11-2|TRBJ1-2|TRBD1
TGTGCCAGCAGCTTAGGGACAGGGGATGGCTACACCTTC
CASSLGTGDGYTF
>NA|TRBV5-5|TRBJ2-7|TRBD2
TGTGCCAGCAGCTTGCGGACTAGCGGGGACTCCTACGAGCAGTACTTC
CASSLRTSGDSYEQYF
>NA|TRBV13|TRBJ2-7|TRBD2
TGTGCCAGCAGTTCTAGACTAGCGGGAGGACCAGTCTCCTACGAGCAGTACTTC
CASSSRLAGGPVSYEQYF
>few|TRBV4-3|TRBJ2-7|NA
TGCGCCAGCAGCCAAGTCGCGGCCGATACTTCCTACGAGCAGTACTTC
CASSQVAADTSYEQYF
>NA|TRBV6-1|TRBJ2-1|NA
TGTGCCAGCAGTGAAAAGTGGTCCTACAATGAGCAGTTCTTC
CASSEKWSYNEQFF
>NA|TRBV5-6|TRBJ1-5|NA
TGTGCCAGCAGCTTAGGCACCAATCAGCCCCAGCATTTT
CASSLGTNQPQHF
>NA|TRBV30|TRBJ1-1|NA
TGTGCCTGGAGTGTGGAATGGAACACTGAAGCTTTCTTT
CAWSVEWNTEAFF
>NA|TRBV5-6|TRBJ2-2|NA
TGTGCCAGCAGCTTGGGGCAGGGCGGGACCGGGGAGCTGTTTTTT
CASSLGQGGTGELFF
>NA|TRBV6-6|TRBJ2-2|NA
TGTGCCAGCAGTCCCTGGACACCGTCGAACACCGGGGAGCTGTTTTTT
CASSPWTPSNTGELFF
>few|TRBV2|TRBJ1-2|NA
TGTGCCAGCAGTCTCCCGGGGGGTAACTATGGCTACACCTTC
CASSLPGGNYGYTF
>NA|TRBV10-3|TRBJ2-1|TRBD2
TGTGCCATCAGTGATCCTATAGCGGGAGCTGACAATGAGCAGTTCTTC
CAISDPIAGADNEQFF
>NA|TRBV5-4|TRBJ2-5|NA
TGTGCCAGCAGCCTTGCCAGAAACCAAGAGACCCAGTACTTC
CASSLARNQETQYF
>once|TRBV11-2|TRBJ2-7|NA
TGTGCCAGCAGCTTAGGGTATGGGGGAACTCCCTACGAGCAGTACTTC
CASSLGYGGTPYEQYF
>NA|TRBV6-5|TRBJ1-1|NA
TGCGCCAGCAGAACTTTGAACACTGAAGCTTTCTTT
CASRTLNTEAFF
>NA|TRBV7-9|TRBJ2-7|NA
TGTGCCAGCAGCTTAGGCGGTCCAGGATCCTACGAGCAGTACTTC
CASSLGGPGSYEQYF
>NA|TRBV2|TRBJ1-5|NA
TGTGCCAGCAGTGATGCATATAGCAATCAGCCCCAGCATTTT
CASSDAYSNQPQHF
>NA|TRBV6-4|TRBJ1-2|NA
TGTGCCAGCAGTGACGGGAGGGCCTCTAACTATGGCTACACCTTC
CASSDGRASNYGYTF
>NA|TRBV4-1|TRBJ1-2|TRBD1
TGCGCCAGCAGCCAAGACAGGGGGCCCTATGGCTACACCTTC
CASSQDRGPYGYTF
>NA|TRBV7-9|TRBJ2-1|NA
TGTGCCAGCAGCCCCCCGTCGCCAGGGTGGAATGAGCAGTTCTTC
CASSPPSPGWNEQFF
>NA|TRBV25-1|TRBJ1-1|TRBD1
TGTGCCAGCAGTGACGGGACAGGGCACTACAAGGACACTGAAGCTTTCTTT
CASSDGTGHYKDTEAFF
>NA|TRBV19|TRBJ1-1|NA
TGTGCCAGTTGCGAGACGTCGAACACTGAAGCTTTCTTT
CASCETSNTEAFF
>once|TRBV4-1|TRBJ2-7|TRBD1
TGCGCCAGCAGCCAAGAGCTTGGGGGACAGGGGTTTATGGAGCAGTACTTC
CASSQELGGQGFMEQYF
>NA|TRBV4-1|TRBJ1-5|TRBD1
TGCGCCAGCAGCCCGGGACAGGGCTTCGGTCAGCCCCAGCATTTT
CASSPGQGFGQPQHF
>NA|TRBV19|TRBJ1-4|TRBD1
TGTGCCAGTAGACACAGGGGTTCAACTAATGAAAAACTGTTTTTT
CASRHRGSTNEKLFF
>once|TRBV30|TRBJ2-1|NA
TGTGCCTGGAGGGGGCGGGGCGGCTCCTACAATGAGCAGTTCTTC
CAWRGRGGSYNEQFF